This TCR beta chain was obtained from a study of T cell responses to AZD1222 COVID-19 vaccine. Study overall: Investigators merged groups given second doses at roughly 4 or roughly 12 weeks.

Only in-frame clones appear in the TCRdb table, and some are missing; sequencing was by immunoSEQ multiplex PCR. The sample holds about 120,000 clones, approximately 86% seen once. The CDR3 is 14 residues long. V lost 6 bases and J 5 bases, leaving 14 bases between the germline ends. Per germline, CDR1 LNHDA and CDR2 SQIVND (reference sequence). The sequence was collected from an adult in good health. This sample comprised peripheral blood, obtained on day 0 of AZD1222 vaccination. The rearrangement uses TRBV19 and TRBJ1-5; no definite D call. CDR3 nucleotide sequence: TGTGCCAGTAGCATTTCCCCCGGGGATCAGCCCCAGCATTTT. This codes for CASSISPGDQPQHF.